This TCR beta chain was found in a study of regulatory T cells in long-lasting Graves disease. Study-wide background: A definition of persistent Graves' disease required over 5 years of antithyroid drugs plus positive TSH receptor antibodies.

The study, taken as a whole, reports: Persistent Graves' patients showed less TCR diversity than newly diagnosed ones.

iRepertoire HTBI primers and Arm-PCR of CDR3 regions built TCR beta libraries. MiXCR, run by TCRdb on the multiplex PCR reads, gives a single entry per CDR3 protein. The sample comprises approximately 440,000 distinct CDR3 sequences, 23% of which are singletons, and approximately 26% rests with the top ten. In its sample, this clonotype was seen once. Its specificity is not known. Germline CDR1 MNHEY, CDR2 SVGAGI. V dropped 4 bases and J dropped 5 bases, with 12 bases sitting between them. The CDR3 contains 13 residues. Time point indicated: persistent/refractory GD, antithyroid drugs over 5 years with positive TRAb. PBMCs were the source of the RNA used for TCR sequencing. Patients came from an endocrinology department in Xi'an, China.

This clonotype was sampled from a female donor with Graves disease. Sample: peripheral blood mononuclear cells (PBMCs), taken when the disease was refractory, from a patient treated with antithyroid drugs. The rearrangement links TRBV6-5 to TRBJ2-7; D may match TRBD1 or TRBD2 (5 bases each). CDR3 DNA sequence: TGTGCCAGCAGTTCACGGGGCCCCCACGAGCAGTACTTC. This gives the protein CASSSRGPHEQYF.